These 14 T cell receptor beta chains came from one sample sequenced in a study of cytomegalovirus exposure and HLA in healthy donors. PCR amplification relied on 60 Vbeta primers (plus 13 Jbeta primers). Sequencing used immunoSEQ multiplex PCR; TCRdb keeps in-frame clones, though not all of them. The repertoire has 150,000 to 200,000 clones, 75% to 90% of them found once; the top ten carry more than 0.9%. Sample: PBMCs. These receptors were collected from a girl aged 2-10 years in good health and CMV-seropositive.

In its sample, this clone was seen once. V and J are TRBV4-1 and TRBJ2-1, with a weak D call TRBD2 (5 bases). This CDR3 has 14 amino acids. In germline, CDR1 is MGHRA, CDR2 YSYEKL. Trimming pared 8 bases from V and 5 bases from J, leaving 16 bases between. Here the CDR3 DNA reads TGCGCCAGCCCCCGGCGGACTCCCCACAATGAGCAGTTCTTC. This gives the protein CASPRRTPHNEQFF.

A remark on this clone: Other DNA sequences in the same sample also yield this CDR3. The CDR3 region has the DNA TGTGCCAGCAGTTTTCTAGGGGTCAGCAATCAGCCCCAGCATTTT. As protein: CASSFLGVSNQPQHF. The chain joins TRBV28 to TRBJ1-5; a weak D match, TRBD1 (5 bases). From germline, CDR1 is MDHEN and CDR2 SYDVKM. The ends were cut back, 3 bases at V and 1 base at J, with 10 bases in the middle. The CDR3 covers 15 residues.

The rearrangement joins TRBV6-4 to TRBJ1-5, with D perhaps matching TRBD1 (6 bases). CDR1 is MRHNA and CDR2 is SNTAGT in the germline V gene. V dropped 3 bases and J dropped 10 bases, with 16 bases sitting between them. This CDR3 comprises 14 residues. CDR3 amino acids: CASSESGGAVPQHF. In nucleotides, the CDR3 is TGTGCCAGCAGTGAGTCTGGGGGCGCGGTACCCCAGCATTTT.

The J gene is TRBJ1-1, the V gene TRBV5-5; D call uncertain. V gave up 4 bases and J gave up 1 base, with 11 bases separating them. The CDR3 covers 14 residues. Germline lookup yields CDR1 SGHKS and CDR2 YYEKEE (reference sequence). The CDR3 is CASSANTRNTEAFF. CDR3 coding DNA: TGTGCCAGCAGCGCAAATACGAGGAACACTGAAGCTTTCTTT.

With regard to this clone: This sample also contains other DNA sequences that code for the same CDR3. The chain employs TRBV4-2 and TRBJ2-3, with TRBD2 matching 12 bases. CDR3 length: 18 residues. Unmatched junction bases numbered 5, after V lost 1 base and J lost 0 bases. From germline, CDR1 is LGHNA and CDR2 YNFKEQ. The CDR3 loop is CASSQGLAGGPSTDTQYF. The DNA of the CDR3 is TGTGCCAGCAGCCAAGGTCTAGCGGGAGGGCCTAGCACAGATACGCAGTATTTT.

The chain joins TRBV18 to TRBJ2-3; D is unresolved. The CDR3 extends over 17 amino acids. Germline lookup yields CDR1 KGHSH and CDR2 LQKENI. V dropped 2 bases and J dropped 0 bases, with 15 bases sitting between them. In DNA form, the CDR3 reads TGTGCCAGCTCACCAAGCCGGAGCATCCCTAGCACAGATACGCAGTATTTT. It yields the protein CASSPSRSIPSTDTQYF.

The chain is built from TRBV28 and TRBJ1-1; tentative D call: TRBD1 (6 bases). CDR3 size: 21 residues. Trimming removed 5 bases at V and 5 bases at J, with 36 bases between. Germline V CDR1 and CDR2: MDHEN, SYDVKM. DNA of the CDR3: TGTGCCAGCAGTCCCATCTTCGCTTCCGGGCCCGCTCACAGGGTACGAACTGAAGCTTTCTTT. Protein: CASSPIFASGPAHRVRTEAFF.

CDR3 sequence reads: CSVGGGRRYGYTF. The DNA of the CDR3 is TGCAGCGTTGGGGGGGGGCGACGCTATGGCTACACCTTC. The rearrangement joins TRBV29-1 to TRBJ1-2; weak D call: TRBD1 (6 bases). V lost 4 bases and J 4 bases, leaving 13 bases between the germline ends. The CDR3 is 13 amino acids. Germline V gene data show CDR1 as SQVTM and CDR2 as ANQGSEA. Full variable domain (outside the CDR3, taken from reference TRBV29-1 and TRBJ1-2): SAVISQKPSRDICQRGTSLTIQCQVDSQVTMMFWYRQQPGQSLTLIATANQGSEATYESGFVIDKFPISRPNLTFSTLTVSNMSPEDSSIYLCSVGGGRRYGYTFGSGTRLTVV.

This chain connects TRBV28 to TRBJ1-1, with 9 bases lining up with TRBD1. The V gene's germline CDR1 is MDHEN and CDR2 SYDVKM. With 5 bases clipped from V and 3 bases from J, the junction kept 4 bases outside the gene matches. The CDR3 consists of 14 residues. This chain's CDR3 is CASSPDRGDTEAFF. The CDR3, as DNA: TGTGCCAGCAGTCCCGACAGGGGGGACACTGAAGCTTTCTTT.

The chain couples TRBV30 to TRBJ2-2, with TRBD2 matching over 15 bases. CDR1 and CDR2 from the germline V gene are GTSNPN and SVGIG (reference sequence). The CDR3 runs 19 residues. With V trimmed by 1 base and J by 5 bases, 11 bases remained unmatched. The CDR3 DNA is TGTGCCTGGAGTGCCCTCCTAGGGACTAGCGGGAGGAGAACCGGGGAGCTGTTTTTT. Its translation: CAWSALLGTSGRRTGELFF.

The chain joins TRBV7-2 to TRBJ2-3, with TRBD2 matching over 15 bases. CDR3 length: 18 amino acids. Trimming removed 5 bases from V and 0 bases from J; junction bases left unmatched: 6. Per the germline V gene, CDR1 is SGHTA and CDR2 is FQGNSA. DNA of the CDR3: TGTGCCAGCAGCCCGGCCGGACTAGCGGGAGGGAGCACAGATACGCAGTATTTT. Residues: CASSPAGLAGGSTDTQYF.

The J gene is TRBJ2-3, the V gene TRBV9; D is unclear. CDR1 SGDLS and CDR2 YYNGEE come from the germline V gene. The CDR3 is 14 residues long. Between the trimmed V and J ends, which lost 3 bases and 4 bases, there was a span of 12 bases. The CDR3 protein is CASSEYTTADTQYF. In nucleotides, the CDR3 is TGTGCCAGCAGCGAATATACTACGGCAGATACGCAGTATTTT. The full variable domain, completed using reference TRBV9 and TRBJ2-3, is DSGVTQTPKHLITATGQRVTLRCSPRSGDLSVYWYQQSLDQGLQFLIQYYNGEERAKGNILERFSAQQFPDLHSELNLSSLELGDSALYFCASSEYTTADTQYFGPGTRLTVL.

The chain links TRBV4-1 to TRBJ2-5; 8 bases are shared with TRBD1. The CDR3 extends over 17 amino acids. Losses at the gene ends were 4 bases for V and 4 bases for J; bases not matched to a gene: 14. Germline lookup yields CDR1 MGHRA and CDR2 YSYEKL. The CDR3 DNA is TGCGCCAGCAGCCTCCCCGAGGGGGGCAGGGGGCGAGAGACCCAGTACTTC. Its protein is CASSLPEGGRGRETQYF.

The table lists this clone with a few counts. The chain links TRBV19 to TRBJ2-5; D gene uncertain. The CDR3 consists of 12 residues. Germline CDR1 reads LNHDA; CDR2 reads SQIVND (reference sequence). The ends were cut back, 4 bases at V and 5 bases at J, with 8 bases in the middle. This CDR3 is CASSTAAETQYF. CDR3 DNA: TGTGCCAGTAGTACCGCTGCGGAGACCCAGTACTTC.